This entry describes one T cell receptor (beta chain). Its antigen has not been determined. Base quality data are lacking; no much larger clone is found one base away. For this chain, trimming is 5 bases at the V end and 0 bases at the J end, and the number of junction bases without a gene match is 9. Including cysteine and phenylalanine, the CDR3 has 16 amino acids. Just CDR3 DNA is preserved here, 48 bases in frame from base 1. The germline V gene gives CDR1 as MNHEY and CDR2 as SVGEGT. The data derive from a study of CD8 T cells in ankylosing spondylitis (dated by TCRdb to 2015 to 2018). Regarding the research as a whole: To find TCR variants linked to disease, the study profiled T cell receptor beta repertoires in ankylosing spondylitis patients and healthy donors. The full study cohort comprised about 23 ankylosing spondylitis patients and approximately 100 healthy donors. Peripheral blood was sampled, and synovial fluid was additionally collected from ankylosing spondylitis patients. General conclusions and limits of the study: The disease-linked clones were reported to be significantly enriched in matched synovial fluid samples from ankylosing spondylitis patients. A TCR beta motif of fewer than 10 highly homologous amino acid variants appeared characteristic of blood from ankylosing spondylitis patients. Some TCR beta motif variants had previously been reported in synovial fluid and blood of reactive arthritis patients, which suggested common disease-initiation mechanisms. The disease-linked clones had a CD8+ phenotype and were found at relatively low frequencies in peripheral blood.

Sequencing relied on an Illumina HiSeq 2500. Quantitative 5'-RACE with molecular barcodes was the method used to prepare the TCR beta libraries. On the study's bioinformatics: To identify disease-linked TCR variants, a new computational method was used, one built on a probabilistic model of VDJ rearrangement. In-frame beta chains were kept once TCRdb had trimmed the public reads at Q25 with fastp and called clones with MiXCR. Merged by CDR3 protein, the rows form single entries marked with the most common genes and DNA. V and J calls and clone size were set by TCRdb, not the authors. This sample is represented by over 700,000 distinct CDR3 sequences; around 19% of them were singletons. Around 20% of the sample rests with the top ten.

The receptor was derived from a male donor with ankylosing spondylitis. The rearrangement combines TRBV6-2 or TRBV6-3 with TRBJ2-5; 7 nucleotides in the junction match TRBD1. The sequenced sample consisted of blood, either unsorted or a sorted T cell fraction (not recorded which). The CDR3 protein sequence reads: CASSHRTGSYQETQYF. The DNA reads TGTGCCAGCAGTCACCGGACAGGATCGTACCAAGAGACCCAGTACTTC.